The subject of this entry is one TCR beta chain. The source of the sample is a study of blood T cell repertoires in COVID-19. About the research overall: Sources were T cells, B-cell-depleted T cells, or PBMCs; the material itself was cDNA or gDNA.

The V segment lost 4 bases and the J segment 4 bases; nucleotides outside the gene matches: 9. The CDR3 is made up of 15 amino acids. Germline lookup yields CDR1 SNHLY and CDR2 FYNNEI. Authors' methods: Reference gene primers were amplified, and this amplification served to estimate nucleated cell counts. The method was immunoSEQ multiplex PCR; TCRdb's version includes in-frame clones alone and lacks a portion of them. Clone size and V and J calls were adopted from that table, with D and trimming inferred from the DNA. This table has about 140,000 clones, 84% appearing once. This clonotype originated in a human donor in a cohort sampled during active COVID-19. V and J are TRBV2 and TRBJ1-2; TRBD1 matches 7 bases. The sequenced sample was peripheral blood. CDR3 amino acids: CASSAGTVKSYGYTF. The CDR3 DNA is TGTGCCAGCAGTGCGGGGACAGTTAAGAGCTATGGCTACACCTTC.